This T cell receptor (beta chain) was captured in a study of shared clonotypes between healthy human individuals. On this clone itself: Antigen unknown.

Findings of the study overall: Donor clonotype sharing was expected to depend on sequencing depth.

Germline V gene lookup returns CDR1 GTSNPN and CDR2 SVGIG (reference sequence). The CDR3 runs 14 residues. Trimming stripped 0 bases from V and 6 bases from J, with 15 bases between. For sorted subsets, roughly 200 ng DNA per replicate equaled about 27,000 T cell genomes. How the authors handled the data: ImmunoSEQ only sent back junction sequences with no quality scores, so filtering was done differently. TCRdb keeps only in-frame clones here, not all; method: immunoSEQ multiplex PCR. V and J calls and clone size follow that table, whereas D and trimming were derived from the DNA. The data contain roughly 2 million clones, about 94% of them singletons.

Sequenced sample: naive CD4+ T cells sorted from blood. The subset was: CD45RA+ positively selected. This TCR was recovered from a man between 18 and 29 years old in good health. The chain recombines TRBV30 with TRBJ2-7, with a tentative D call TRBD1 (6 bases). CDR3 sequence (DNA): TGTGCCTGGAGTGTACTGCAGGGGCAGAGCGAGCAGTACTTC. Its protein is CAWSVLQGQSEQYF. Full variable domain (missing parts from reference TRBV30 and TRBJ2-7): SQTIHQWPATLVQPVGSPLSLECTVEGTSNPNLYWYRQAAGRGLQLLFYSVGIGQISSEVPQNLSASRPQDRQFILSSKKLLLSDSGFYLCAWSVLQGQSEQYFGPGTRLTVT.